The entry below gives a single TCR beta chain sequence along with its context. The germline V gene encodes CDR1 MNHNY and CDR2 SVGAGI (reference sequence). The V and J ends lost 7 bases and 10 bases, in that order; junction bases with no gene match: 10. This CDR3 has 13 amino acids. These data originate in a study of PD-1 blockade in mismatch repair-deficient tumors. As for the study in general: Patients had over ten mismatch repair-deficient cancer types and were previously treated and progressing.

Sequencing was performed with immunoSEQ multiplex PCR; in TCRdb, only in-frame clones are kept and a portion is missing. The sample yields just under 80,000 clones, roughly 80% seen once. This chain uses TRBV6-6 with TRBJ2-1; 7 nucleotides agree with TRBD2. The material sequenced was peripheral blood, taken 44 weeks after starting pembrolizumab. The TCR was taken from an adult with mismatch repair-deficient cancer. As DNA, the CDR3 is TGTGCCAGCACCACGGGTGTCGGGGGGGAGCAGTTCTTC. This gives the protein CASTTGVGGEQFF.